This TCR beta chain appears in the sequencing data of a study of blood T cell repertoires in COVID-19. The overall study: Acute and convalescent COVID-19 samples came from the United States, Italy and Spain. PBMCs, B-cell-depleted T cells, or T cells provided the cDNA or gDNA that made up the material.

Enrolled during active infection, Seattle patients were then followed longitudinally. Methods used by the authors: From reference gene primer amplification, estimates of nucleated cell counts were derived. Only in-frame clones appear in the TCRdb table, and some are missing; sequencing was by immunoSEQ multiplex PCR. From that table come the V and J calls and clone size; the DNA was used to work out D and trimming. Of hundreds of thousands of clones listed, roughly 90% are singletons. This CDR3 is 15 amino acids long. Per germline, CDR1 SGDLS and CDR2 YYNGEE. The germline V and J ends were trimmed by 0 bases and 2 bases, with 9 bases remaining between them.

The chain uses TRBV9 and TRBJ1-3; D is possibly TRBD1 (6 bases). Sample: peripheral blood. This sequence was found in a young woman with COVID-19, enrolled during active disease. CDR3 sequence (DNA): TGTGCCAGCAGCGTAGCTTCAGGGGCTGGAAACACCATATATTTT. Protein sequence: CASSVASGAGNTIYF.